The clone carrying this T cell receptor beta chain was detected only once. This record comes from a study of PD-1 blockade in classical Hodgkin lymphoma. Assay: immunoSEQ multiplex PCR; the TCRdb copy retains only in-frame clones and omits some. This table has around 40,000 clones, just over 75% appearing once. Indicated time point: cycle 4 day 1 (C4D1), after less than 7 weeks of nivolumab. In every patient, relapse followed autologous stem cell transplantation, while exposure to brentuximab vedotin differed. Trimming left V 2 bases short and J 6 bases short, with 12 bases between. CDR1 and CDR2 from the germline V gene are SGHRS and YFSETQ. The CDR3 is made up of 13 amino acids.

The sequencing used peripheral blood mononuclear cells (PBMCs), collected before the fourth cycle of nivolumab. The source is a human donor with classical Hodgkin lymphoma. The rearrangement links TRBV5-1 to TRBJ2-7, with D maybe TRBD2 (6 bases). The CDR3 DNA reads TGCGCCAGCAGCTTATCCGGGGGACGCGAGCAGTACTTC. It codes for CASSLSGGREQYF.